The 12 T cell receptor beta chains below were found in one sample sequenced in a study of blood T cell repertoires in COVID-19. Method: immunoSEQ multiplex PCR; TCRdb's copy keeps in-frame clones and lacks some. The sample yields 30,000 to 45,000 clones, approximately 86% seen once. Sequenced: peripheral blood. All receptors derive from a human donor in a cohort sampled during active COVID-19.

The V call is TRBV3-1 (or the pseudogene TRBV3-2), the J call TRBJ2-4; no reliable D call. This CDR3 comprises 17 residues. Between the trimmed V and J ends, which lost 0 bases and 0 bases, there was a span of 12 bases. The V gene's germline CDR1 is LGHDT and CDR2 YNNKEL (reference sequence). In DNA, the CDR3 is TGTGCCAGCAGCCAAGAATTCGAGTTTTTAGCCAAAAACATTCAGTACTTC. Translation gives CASSQEFEFLAKNIQYF.

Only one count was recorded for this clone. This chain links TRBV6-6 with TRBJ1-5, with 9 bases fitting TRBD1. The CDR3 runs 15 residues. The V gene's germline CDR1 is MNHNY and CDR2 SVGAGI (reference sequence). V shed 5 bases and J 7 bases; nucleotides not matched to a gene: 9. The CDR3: CASSQEGTGSQPQHF. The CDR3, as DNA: TGTGCCAGCAGTCAAGAAGGGACAGGGAGCCAGCCCCAGCATTTT.

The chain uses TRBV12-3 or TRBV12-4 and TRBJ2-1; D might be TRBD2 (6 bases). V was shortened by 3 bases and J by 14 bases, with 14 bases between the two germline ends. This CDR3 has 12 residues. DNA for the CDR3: TGTGCCAGCAGTTTTGCCGGAGGGTTGAAGTTCTTC. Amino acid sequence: CASSFAGGLKFF.

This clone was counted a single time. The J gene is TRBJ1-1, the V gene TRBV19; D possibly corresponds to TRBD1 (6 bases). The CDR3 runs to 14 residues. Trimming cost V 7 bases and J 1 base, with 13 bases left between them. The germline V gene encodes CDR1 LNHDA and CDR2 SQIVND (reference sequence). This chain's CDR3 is CASTPGVTNTEAFF. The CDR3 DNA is TGTGCCAGTACCCCAGGGGTCACGAACACTGAAGCTTTCTTT.

The CDR3 nucleotides are TGTGCCAGCAGTCAGGATATGAACACTGAAGCTTTCTTT. This translates into CASSQDMNTEAFF. The gene calls are TRBV6-4 and TRBJ1-1; D ambiguous. CDR1 is MRHNA and CDR2 is SNTAGT in the germline V gene. CDR3 length: 13 residues. V was shortened by 5 bases and J by 0 bases, with 7 bases between the two germline ends.

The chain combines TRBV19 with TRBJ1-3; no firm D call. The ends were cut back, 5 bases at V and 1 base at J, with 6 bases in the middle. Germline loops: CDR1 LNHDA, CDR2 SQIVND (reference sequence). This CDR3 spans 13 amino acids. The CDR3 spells CASSGLSGNTIYF. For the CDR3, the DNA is TGTGCCAGTAGTGGACTGTCTGGAAACACCATATATTTT.

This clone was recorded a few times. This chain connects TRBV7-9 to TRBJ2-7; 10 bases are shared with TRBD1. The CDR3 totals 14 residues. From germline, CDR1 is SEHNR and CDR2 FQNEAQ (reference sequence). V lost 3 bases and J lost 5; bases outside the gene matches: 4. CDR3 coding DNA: TGTGCCAGCAGCTTCGGGACAGGGGACCACGAGCAGTACTTC. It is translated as CASSFGTGDHEQYF.

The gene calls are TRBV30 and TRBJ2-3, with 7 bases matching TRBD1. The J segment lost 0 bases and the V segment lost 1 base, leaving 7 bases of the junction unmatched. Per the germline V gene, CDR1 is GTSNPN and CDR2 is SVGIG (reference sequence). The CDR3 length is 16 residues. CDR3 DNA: TGTGCCTGGAGTGCCGGGGACAGTACTAGCACAGATACGCAGTATTTT. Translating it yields CAWSAGDSTSTDTQYF.

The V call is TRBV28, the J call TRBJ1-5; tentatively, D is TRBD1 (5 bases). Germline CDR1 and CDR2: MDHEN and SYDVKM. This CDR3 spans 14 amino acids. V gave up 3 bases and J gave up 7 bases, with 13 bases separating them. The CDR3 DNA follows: TGTGCCAGCAGTTTGCAGGGATTGTTCCAGCCCCAGCATTTT. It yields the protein CASSLQGLFQPQHF. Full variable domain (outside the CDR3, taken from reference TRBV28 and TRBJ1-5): DVKVTQSSRYLVKRTGEKVFLECVQDMDHENMFWYRQDPGLGLRLIYFSYDVKMKEKGDIPEGYSVSREKKERFSLILESASTNQTSMYLCASSLQGLFQPQHFGDGTRLSIL.

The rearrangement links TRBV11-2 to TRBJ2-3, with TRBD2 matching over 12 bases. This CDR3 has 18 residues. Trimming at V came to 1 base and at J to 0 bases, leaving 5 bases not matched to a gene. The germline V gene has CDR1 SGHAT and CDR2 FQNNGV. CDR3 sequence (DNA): TGTGCCAGCAGCTTAGGAAGGACTAGCGGGATTAGCACAGATACGCAGTATTTT. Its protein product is CASSLGRTSGISTDTQYF.

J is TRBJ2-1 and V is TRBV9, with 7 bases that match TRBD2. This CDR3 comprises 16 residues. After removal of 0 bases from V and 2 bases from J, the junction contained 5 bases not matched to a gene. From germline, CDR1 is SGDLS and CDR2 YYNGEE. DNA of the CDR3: TGTGCCAGCAGCGTAGATGGGGGAGGGCCCTACAATGAGCAGTTCTTC. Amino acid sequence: CASSVDGGGPYNEQFF.

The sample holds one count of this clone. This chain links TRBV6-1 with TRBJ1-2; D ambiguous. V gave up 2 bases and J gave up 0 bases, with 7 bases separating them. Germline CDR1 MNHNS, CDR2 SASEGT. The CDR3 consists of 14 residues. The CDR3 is CASSEPGTNYGYTF. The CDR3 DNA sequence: TGTGCCAGCAGTGAACCGGGGACTAACTATGGCTACACCTTC.